Listed below are T cell receptor beta chains from one sample, sequenced in a study of blood T cell repertoires in COVID-19. Sequencing used immunoSEQ multiplex PCR; TCRdb keeps in-frame clones, though not all of them. The table includes about 58,000 clones, about 88% detected once. What was sequenced was peripheral blood. The origin of the receptors is an older woman with active COVID-19. Each CDR3 is given with its conserved first and last residue. The D gene is left open where the match is weak. Clone sizes are given selectively: once, few, many, or a class where the clone is expanded.

abundance,j_gene,v_gene,d_gene,CDR3nt,CDR3aa
.,TRBJ2-5,TRBV5-1,TRBD2,TGCGCCAGCAGCTTGGCCGGAGCGGGGGGGCAAGAGACCCAGTACTTC,CASSLAGAGGQETQYF
.,TRBJ2-2,TRBV2,.,TGTGCCAGCAGCGGAACCACAGGGAGCACCGGGGAGCTGTTTTTT,CASSGTTGSTGELFF
.,TRBJ2-2,TRBV10-2,TRBD2,TGCGCCAGCAGTGAGCTTGTCGGGGGGGCTAGGACCGGGGAGCTGTTTTTT,CASSELVGGARTGELFF
.,TRBJ2-2,TRBV19,.,TGTGCCAGTAGTATAGCGGTTACCGGGGAGCTGTTTTTT,CASSIAVTGELFF
.,TRBJ2-7,TRBV24-1,.,TGTGCCCGGATAAACTCAGACAGCCAGAGCTCCTACGAGCAGTACTTC,CARINSDSQSSYEQYF
.,TRBJ2-5,TRBV30,.,TGTGCCTGGAGTGTAAGGGGTACCCAGTACTTC,CAWSVRGTQYF
.,TRBJ2-7,TRBV19,.,TGTGCCAGTAGCCAACAGGGATCCGAGCAGTACTTC,CASSQQGSEQYF
.,TRBJ1-5,TRBV4-1,TRBD1,TGCGCCAGCAGCCAGGGACAGGGCGGCGAGCAGCCCCAGCATTTT,CASSQGQGGEQPQHF
.,TRBJ1-2,TRBV5-5,TRBD1,TGTGCCAGCAGCTCAGGGACAGGGCACTATGGCTACACCTTC,CASSSGTGHYGYTF
.,TRBJ2-3,TRBV13,.,TGTGCCAGCAGCTTAGGCCCGACAGGCACAGATACGCAGTATTTT,CASSLGPTGTDTQYF
.,TRBJ1-5,TRBV7-8,TRBD1,TGTGCCAGCAGCGAAGACAGGGGGATTCCAATCAGCCCCCAGCATTTT,CASSEDRGIPISPQHF
.,TRBJ2-1,TRBV11-2,TRBD2,TGTGCCAGCAGCTTGCCCTTGTCGGGGGGTACCTTAAATGAGCAGTTCTTC,CASSLPLSGGTLNEQFF
.,TRBJ1-6,TRBV4-2,TRBD1,TGTGCCAGCAGCCAGGGACAGGGTAATTCACCCCTCCACTTT,CASSQGQGNSPLHF
.,TRBJ2-1,TRBV5-8,TRBD1,TGTGCCAGCAACCTTTGGACAGGGACAATCTACAATGAGCAGTTCTTC,CASNLWTGTIYNEQFF
.,TRBJ2-3,TRBV5-6,TRBD2,TGTGCCAGCAGCTTGTTGGTAGCGGGGTACACAGATACGCAGTATTTT,CASSLLVAGYTDTQYF
.,TRBJ2-3,TRBV3-1/TRBV3-2,TRBD2,TGTGCCAGCAGCCAAGGACTAGCGGGGGCCGATCTCACAGATACGCAGTATTTT,CASSQGLAGADLTDTQYF
.,TRBJ2-2,TRBV19,TRBD1,TGTGCCAGTAGGGTAACAGGGGCGAACACCGGGGAGCTGTTTTTT,CASRVTGANTGELFF
.,TRBJ2-1,TRBV7-9,.,TGTGCCAGCAGCCTTACTCGGGACAATGAGCAGTTCTTC,CASSLTRDNEQFF
.,TRBJ2-1,TRBV2,.,TGTGCCAGCAGTGTCAACCTCAGAGCGTATGGGCAGTTCTTC,CASSVNLRAYGQFF
.,TRBJ2-1,TRBV10-2,TRBD2,TGCGCCAGCAGGACTAGCCTTAGCTCCTACAATGAGCAGTTCTTC,CASRTSLSSYNEQFF
.,TRBJ2-3,TRBV5-4,TRBD2,TGTGCCAGCAGCTTGGACGGGGGGGGCACAGATACGCAGTATTTT,CASSLDGGGTDTQYF
few,TRBJ1-5,TRBV6-1,.,TGTGCCAGCAGTGAACTGGCAGGTAGTGTAGCCCAGCATTTT,CASSELAGSVAQHF
.,TRBJ2-5,TRBV5-6,TRBD1,TGTGCCAGCAGCTGGACAGGGTCGAGAGAGACCCAGTACTTC,CASSWTGSRETQYF
.,TRBJ2-7,TRBV3-1/TRBV3-2,TRBD2,TGTGCCAGCAGCCGACTAACCGGGGGGGCCGCGCAGTACTTC,CASSRLTGGAAQYF
.,TRBJ1-2,TRBV6-2/TRBV6-3,.,TGTGCCAGCAGTTACCTGGGAGGCTATGGCTACACCTTC,CASSYLGGYGYTF
.,TRBJ2-3,TRBV7-9,TRBD2,TGTGCCAGCAGCTCTCGAGGCGGGGGGGCGGCAGATACGCAGTATTTT,CASSSRGGGAADTQYF
.,TRBJ2-7,TRBV20-1,.,TGCAGTTTGGGCAGGGATTACGAGCAGTACTTC,CSLGRDYEQYF
.,TRBJ2-1,TRBV2,.,TGTGCCAGCGCCTCGCCCCGGGAGCAGTTCTTC,CASASPREQFF